This T cell receptor (beta chain) appears in the sequencing data of a study of T cells in Graves' hyperthyroidism and ophthalmopathy. About the research overall: Peripheral blood was obtained at initial diagnosis, preceding any treatment. Findings of the study overall: Through a model of 13 V-J features, ophthalmopathy was separated from stable hyperthyroidism.

Many counts were recorded for this clonotype. The antigen is undetermined. For Graves' hyperthyroidism to be stable, ophthalmopathy could not progress within 18 months. V lost 6 bases and J lost 5; bases outside the gene matches: 5. The CDR3 spans 13 residues. Amplified TCR beta CDR3 regions derived from RNA transcripts. A first-round RT-PCR of the TCR CDR3 used the HTBI primer set. TCRdb redid the calling of the multiplex PCR reads with MiXCR, one entry per CDR3 protein. The sample comprises about 380,000 distinct CDR3 sequences, approximately 15% of which are singletons, and roughly 9.6% rests with the top ten.

The sequenced sample consisted of blood. The chain recombines TRBV12-3 or TRBV12-4 with TRBJ1-2, with 8 bases that match TRBD1. This receptor was taken from a woman between 55 and 75 years old with Graves' hyperthyroidism. CDR3 sequence (DNA): TGTGCCAGCAGCCCACAGGGGGTTTATGGCTACACCTTC. Encoded protein: CASSPQGVYGYTF.